Shown below are 9 T cell receptor beta chains from a single sample sequenced in a study of cytomegalovirus exposure and HLA in healthy donors (dated by TCRdb to about 2017). Libraries came from the immunoSEQ multiplex PCR assay. For the multiplex PCR, a mixture combining 60 forward primers for TCR Vbeta segments and 13 reverse primers for TCR Jbeta segments was used. TCRdb re-hosts the immuneACCESS table, in-frame sequences only. Its copies lack some clones; in the studies checked, an unresolved V gene accounts for under half of them, and the cause for the rest is not known. Recorded for this sample are around 260,000 clones; 80% of them occurred a single time. The leading ten clones occupy approximately 0.3% of the sample. Sequencing was done on a sample of PBMCs. The receptors derive from a girl aged 2-15 years in good health and CMV-seronegative.

This rearrangement joins TRBV30 to TRBJ1-4; tentatively, D is TRBD1 (5 bases). Trimming removed 0 bases at V and 8 bases at J, with 16 bases between. The CDR3 is 15 amino acids. CDR1 and CDR2 (germline): GTSNPN, SVGIG (reference sequence). CDR3 nucleotides: TGTGCCTGGAGTGTATCTGCCAGGGTGTCCGAAAAACTGTTTTTT. Protein product: CAWSVSARVSEKLFF. The complete variable domain, with remaining parts taken from reference TRBV30 and TRBJ1-4, reads SQTIHQWPATLVQPVGSPLSLECTVEGTSNPNLYWYRQAAGRGLQLLFYSVGIGQISSEVPQNLSASRPQDRQFILSSKKLLLSDSGFYLCAWSVSARVSEKLFFGSGTQLSVL.

The chain uses TRBV28 and TRBJ1-3, with D maybe TRBD1 (6 bases). CDR1 and CDR2 (germline): MDHEN, SYDVKM. V shed 6 bases and J shed 4 bases, with 10 bases lying between them. The CDR3 consists of 13 residues. The CDR3 coding sequence is TGTGCCAGCAGACGGACAGTAGGAAACACCATATATTTT. Protein sequence: CASRRTVGNTIYF.

This sequence joins TRBV6-6 and TRBJ1-3, with 8 bases fitting TRBD1. The germline V gene has CDR1 MNHNY and CDR2 SVGAGI (reference sequence). V shed 11 bases and J 3 bases; nucleotides not matched to a gene: 3. The CDR3 extends over 12 amino acids. CDR3 sequence: CASGGYGNTIYF. The DNA for the CDR3 is TGTGCCTCAGGGGGCTATGGAAACACCATATATTTT.

The CDR3 sequence: CASSLLGRENTEAFF. Written as DNA, the CDR3 is TGTGCCAGCAGCTTGTTAGGCAGGGAGAACACTGAAGCTTTCTTT. V gene TRBV5-6 combines with J gene TRBJ1-1; D is perhaps TRBD1 (5 bases). Trimming shortened V by 1 base and J by 1 base, and 11 bases separated the two germline ends. CDR1 and CDR2 from the germline V gene are SGHDT and YYEEEE. The CDR3 loop spans 15 amino acids.

The chain couples TRBV6-1 to TRBJ1-5; D uncertain. The CDR3 length is 13 residues. V dropped 2 bases and J dropped 7 bases, with 9 bases sitting between them. Germline CDR1 is MNHNS and CDR2 is SASEGT. The CDR3 loop is CASSEREKQPQHF. CDR3 nucleotide sequence: TGTGCCAGCAGTGAACGGGAAAAACAGCCCCAGCATTTT.

The genes are TRBV13 and TRBJ1-2; TRBD1 matches at 9 bases. Germline V gene data show CDR1 as PRHDT and CDR2 as FYEKMQ (reference sequence). V was clipped by 4 bases and J by 7 bases; unmatched bases: 10. The CDR3 length is 15 residues. The CDR3 nucleotides read TGTGCCAGCAGCTCCCACCACCGGGACAGGGTTGGCTACACCTTC. This sequence encodes CASSSHHRDRVGYTF.

This sequence joins TRBV30 and TRBJ2-7, with D maybe TRBD1 (6 bases). V lost 0 bases and J lost 3, with 9 bases in between. The CDR3 sequence is 13 residues long. Germline loops: CDR1 GTSNPN, CDR2 SVGIG (reference sequence). The CDR3 region is CAWSVAGDYEQYF. The CDR3 DNA follows: TGTGCCTGGAGTGTTGCAGGGGACTACGAGCAGTACTTC.

The gene calls are TRBV9 and TRBJ2-3; 10 bases match TRBD2. This CDR3 contains 17 residues. After removal of 2 bases from V and 0 bases from J, the junction contained 6 bases not matched to a gene. CDR1 SGDLS and CDR2 YYNGEE come from the germline V gene. The CDR3 loop is CASSVGLAVSSTDTQYF. The CDR3 DNA follows: TGTGCCAGCAGCGTCGGACTAGCGGTATCTAGCACAGATACGCAGTATTTT.

The rearrangement joins TRBV28 to TRBJ2-3; TRBD2 matches at 7 bases. Germline V gene data show CDR1 as MDHEN and CDR2 as SYDVKM. The V and J ends lost 6 bases and 0 bases, in that order; junction bases with no gene match: 15. The CDR3 totals 18 residues. The CDR3 sequence is CASSPLKGATSSTDTQYF. The CDR3 DNA sequence: TGTGCCAGCAGCCCCCTGAAAGGAGCGACTAGCAGCACAGATACGCAGTATTTT.